This T cell receptor beta chain was sequenced in a study of siplizumab effects on memory and regulatory T cells. The CDR3 is 13 amino acids. Per germline, CDR1 MNHNS and CDR2 SASEGT. The V end was cut by 7 bases, the J end by 0 bases, with 6 bases between. Only one count was recorded for this clone. The protocol was immunoSEQ multiplex PCR, while the TCRdb copy is restricted to in-frame clones and leaves out a portion. There are around 110,000 clones in the sample; approximately 94% occur only once, and around 1.7% lies in the top ten. Sequencing used non-Treg CD4+ T cells sorted from blood. This chain connects TRBV6-1 to TRBJ1-4; D is ambiguous. The sequence was collected from a human donor in good health. CDR3 in amino acids: CASTHSTNEKLFF. Written as DNA, the CDR3 is TGTGCCAGCACCCATTCAACTAATGAAAAACTGTTTTTT.